This T cell receptor (beta chain) was documented in a study of vaccination effects on CD4 cells after COVID-19. About the study: The researchers cultured 1.9 million or so PBMC per well with roughly 9.5 IU/ml IL-2 and roughly 10 ug/ml peptides. Findings and limits, study-wide: Within healthy vaccinees, only 1 of 255 vaccine-induced clones displayed cross-reactivity with common cold coronaviruses.

This clone was counted a single time. What it binds is not known. After roughly eleven days in culture, the CD4+ T cells were isolated. All study participants received two doses of BNT162b2 or mRNA-1273 vaccine. According to the study, vaccine recipients showed no prior SARS-CoV-2 infection and negative nucleocapsid antibodies. IL-2 medium took the place of half the medium on both days 3 and 7. The CDR3 is made up of 14 amino acids. Germline CDR1 is SQVTM and CDR2 is ANQGSEA. Trimming stripped 1 base from V and 8 bases from J, with 15 bases between. Assay used: immunoSEQ multiplex PCR; TCRdb lists only in-frame clones, some missing. There are more than 35,000 clones in the sample; approximately 72% occur only once, and 9% to 10% lies in the top ten.

V and J are TRBV29-1 and TRBJ2-1; tentatively, D is TRBD2 (6 bases). This sample comprised CD4+ T cells from PBMCs cultured without peptide, obtained after COVID-19 vaccination. The TCR originated in a human donor who received a COVID-19 vaccine. The CDR3 DNA sequence: TGCAGCGTTGAAGGGACGCGGGACGGCGATGAGCAGTTCTTC. It translates to CSVEGTRDGDEQFF.